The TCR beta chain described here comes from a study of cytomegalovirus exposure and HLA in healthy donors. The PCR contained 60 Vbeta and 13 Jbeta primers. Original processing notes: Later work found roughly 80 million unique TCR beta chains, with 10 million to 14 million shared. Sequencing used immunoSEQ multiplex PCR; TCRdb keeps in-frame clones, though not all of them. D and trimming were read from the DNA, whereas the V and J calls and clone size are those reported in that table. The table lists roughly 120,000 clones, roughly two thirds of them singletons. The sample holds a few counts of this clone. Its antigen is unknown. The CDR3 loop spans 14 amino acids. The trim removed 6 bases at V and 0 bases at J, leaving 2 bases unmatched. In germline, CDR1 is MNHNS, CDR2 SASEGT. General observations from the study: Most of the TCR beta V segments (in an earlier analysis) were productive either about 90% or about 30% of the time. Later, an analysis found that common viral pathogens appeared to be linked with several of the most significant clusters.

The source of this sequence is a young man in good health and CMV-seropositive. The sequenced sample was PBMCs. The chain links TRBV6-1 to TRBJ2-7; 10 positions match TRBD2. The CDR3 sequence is CASRAGGRSYEQYF. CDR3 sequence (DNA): TGTGCCAGCAGAGCGGGGGGGCGCTCCTACGAGCAGTACTTC.